The rows below give T cell receptor beta chains drawn from one sample of a study of blood T cell repertoires in COVID-19. Clones were read by immunoSEQ multiplex PCR, and TCRdb kept only the in-frame ones, dropping some. The sample lists some 360,000 clones, more than 75% seen once, with approximately 2.4% in the top ten. The sample taken for sequencing was peripheral blood. These receptors were obtained from a woman aged 55-70 years with COVID-19, enrolled during active disease. CDR3s include the opening cysteine and the closing phenylalanine or tryptophan. A D gene is named only where the DNA matches it firmly. Only some rows state a clone size, as once, few, many or a class for expanded clones.

v_call	j_call	d_call	clone_size	cdr3_nt	cdr3_aa
TRBV28	TRBJ1-4	TRBD1	NA	TGTGCCAGCACCGCCGGGACAGGGACTAATGAAAAACTGTTTTTT	CASTAGTGTNEKLFF
TRBV3-1/TRBV3-2	TRBJ1-1	NA	NA	TGTGCCAGCAGCCTTGCTTCGGGACGGGGGACTGAAGCTTTCTTT	CASSLASGRGTEAFF
TRBV19	TRBJ1-2	NA	NA	TGTGCCAGTAGTATAGATCCGACAGGTCCACGCGGTGGCTACACCTTC	CASSIDPTGPRGGYTF
TRBV4-2	TRBJ1-3	NA	NA	TGTGCCAGCAGAAGGGACTACACCATATATTTT	CASRRDYTIYF
TRBV5-6	TRBJ1-5	NA	NA	TGTGCCAGCAGCACCTGGGCGGGTCAGCCCCAGCATTTT	CASSTWAGQPQHF
TRBV6-1	TRBJ1-6	TRBD1	NA	TGTGCCAGCAGTGAACGGACAGGCGCAAATTCACCCCTCCACTTT	CASSERTGANSPLHF
TRBV7-6	TRBJ2-1	NA	once	TGTGCCAGCAGCCCCTGGAGCACGGGGGGCCGGTCCTACAATGAGCAGTTCTTC	CASSPWSTGGRSYNEQFF
TRBV27	TRBJ2-4	TRBD2	NA	TGTGCCAGCAGTGACCAGACTAGCGCGGCCAAAAACATTCAGTACTTC	CASSDQTSAAKNIQYF
TRBV18	TRBJ1-4	TRBD1	NA	TGTGCCAGCTCACCGATCGGACAGGGGTCAACTAATGAAAAACTGTTTTTT	CASSPIGQGSTNEKLFF
TRBV7-3	TRBJ1-6	NA	NA	TGTGCCAGCAGCTTAGCCCGGAGTTCACCCCTCCACTTT	CASSLARSSPLHF
TRBV19	TRBJ2-7	NA	NA	TGTGCCAGTAGTCCCTCTTGGCCATTATCTCTCGAGCAGTACTTC	CASSPSWPLSLEQYF
TRBV2	TRBJ1-6	NA	NA	TGTGCCAGCAGACTTAAGCGGGGGATCTCACCCCTCCACTTT	CASRLKRGISPLHF
TRBV6-5	TRBJ1-3	NA	NA	TGTGCCAGCAGCCGAGACAGAACTGGAAACACCATATATTTT	CASSRDRTGNTIYF
TRBV3-1/TRBV3-2	TRBJ1-2	TRBD1	NA	TGTGCCAGCAGCGGCCGACAGGGGCCCAACTATGGCTACACCTTC	CASSGRQGPNYGYTF
TRBV7-9	TRBJ1-2	NA	NA	TGTGCCAGCAGCCTCGCTAACTATGGCTACACCTTC	CASSLANYGYTF
TRBV6-5	TRBJ2-7	TRBD1	NA	TGTGCCAGCACTTTGACAGGGACCTACGAGCAGTACTTC	CASTLTGTYEQYF
TRBV7-3	TRBJ2-5	TRBD1	NA	TGTGCCAGCAGCCGGGACAGCCAAGAGACCCAGTACTTC	CASSRDSQETQYF
TRBV4-2	TRBJ2-7	TRBD2	NA	TGTGCCAGCAGCCCAGGGGCGGGGGGGGTTTTCGAGCAGTACTTC	CASSPGAGGVFEQYF
TRBV3-1/TRBV3-2	TRBJ1-2	NA	NA	TGTGCCAGCAGCCAGGGACACCGCGAGACGGGCTACACCTTC	CASSQGHRETGYTF
TRBV6-5	TRBJ1-2	NA	NA	TGTGCCAGCAGTTACAGGGGAAGTGGTGGCTACACCTTC	CASSYRGSGGYTF
TRBV28	TRBJ1-5	NA	NA	TGTGCCAGCACCACCGCCCAAATACAGGGAACCCAGCCCCAGCATTTT	CASTTAQIQGTQPQHF
TRBV11-2	TRBJ1-2	NA	NA	TGTGCCAGCAGCTCGCGGGGAGGGGTGGCCTATGGCTACACCTTC	CASSSRGGVAYGYTF